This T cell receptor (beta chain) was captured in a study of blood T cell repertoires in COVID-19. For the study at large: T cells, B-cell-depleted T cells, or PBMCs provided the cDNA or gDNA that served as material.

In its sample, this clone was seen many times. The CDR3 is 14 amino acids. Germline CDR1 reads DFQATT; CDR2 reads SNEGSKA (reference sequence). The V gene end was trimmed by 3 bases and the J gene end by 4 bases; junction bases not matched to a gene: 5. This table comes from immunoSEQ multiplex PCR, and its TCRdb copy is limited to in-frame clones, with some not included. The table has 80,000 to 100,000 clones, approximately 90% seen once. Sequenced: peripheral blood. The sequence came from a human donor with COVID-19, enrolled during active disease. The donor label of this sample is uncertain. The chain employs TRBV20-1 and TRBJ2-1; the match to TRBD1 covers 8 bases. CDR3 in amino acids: CSASQGADYNEQFF. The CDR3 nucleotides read TGCAGTGCTAGTCAGGGGGCTGATTACAATGAGCAGTTCTTC.